The text below deals with one TCR beta chain. Its antigen is unknown. There are no base qualities to consult, and no much larger clone falls within one base. This sample is part of a study of beta chain features in type 1 diabetes (dated by TCRdb to the late 2010s). In terms of the full investigation: No differences in mean age, gender distribution, total cell number or subset yield were found between patients and healthy donors. Across all samples, some 100,000,000 sorted cells were examined, and cell number per subset correlated strongly with RNA yield. The study compared the TCRB repertoires of sorted circulating CD4+ T cell subsets in recently diagnosed type 1 diabetes patients with those in matched healthy donors. Naive and central memory subsets were obtained from all 28 donors, but regulatory and stem cell-like memory subsets were isolated from only 8 patients and roughly 8 healthy donors. Study-wide findings and limitations: Shorter templates might have been favored by PCR, but patient and control samples were amplified and corrected together, so both groups would have been affected equally by any skew. HLA sub-analyses involved small numbers of individuals, so any influence of HLA type on TCRB rearrangement remained unresolved. Sequencing cDNA rather than genomic DNA could over-represent highly expressing activated cells, although activation and CD3 levels did not differ between groups. At VDJ recombination sites, type 1 diabetes patients had fewer insertions and more deleted nucleotides, which implies abnormalities in thymic rearrangement. Naive, central memory and regulatory TCRB repertoires appeared more similar among patients than among healthy donors. In all four CD4+ subsets, TCRB CDR3 length was moderately but significantly shorter in type 1 diabetes patients.

From cysteine to phenylalanine, the CDR3 is 15 amino acids long. Only CDR3 DNA remains: 45 bases, in frame from the first base. V is pared back by 4 bases and J by 0 bases, with 12 bases lying between the germline termini. CDR1 and CDR2 (LGHNA, YNFKEQ) derive from the germline V gene. All of the isolated RNA was reverse transcribed with the High Capacity cDNA Reverse Transcription Kit, so expressed TCRB transcripts were sequenced. Naive, central memory and regulatory T cell samples underwent deep immunoSEQ sequencing, averaging around 4 million total reads per sample. Sorted cells were lysed in RLT buffer and RNA was extracted with DNase-treated RNeasy Micro or Mini kits, depending on cell number. To prevent cross-contamination, every cell subset was processed on its own, while patient and healthy donor samples were processed together. TCRB sequences were amplified from cDNA with the immunoSEQ multiplex PCR, producing 87-bp fragments spanning the CDR3 region. The amplicons were sequenced using the Illumina HiSeq platform. The authors' analysis ran thus. PCR bias was computationally corrected using synthetic template baselines, reads within Hamming distance 2 were collapsed, and singletons that could not be merged were discarded. By aligning reads against IMGT, V, D and J genes, CDR3 length, and insertions or deletions at six rearrangement sites were assigned. Clonotype counts were normalized to sorted cell number within each subset before computing true diversity and Gini coefficients with the tcR R package. Repertoire sharing was quantified using the overlap coefficient calculated on TCRB nucleotide sequences. Out-of-frame TCRB sequences from naive cells were analyzed to stand in for the pre-selection repertoire. The clones in this table, taken by TCRdb from immuneACCESS, are in-frame only. Not every clone is retained; where verified, under half of the shortfall comes from an unresolved V gene, and the cause of the rest is unknown. V, J and clone size derive from that table, while D and trimming were established from the DNA sequence. In this sample the table shows a few hundred thousand clones, less than 20% of which occur a single time. The ten largest account for under 0.05% of the sample.

From each donor, a single peripheral blood sample of 100 to 150 mL on average was drawn into heparinised tubes. A BD FACSAria II and a panel including CD45RO, CCR7, CD25, CD127, CD95 and CD27 were used to sort naive, central memory, regulatory and stem cell-like memory CD4+ T cells. All sorted populations exceeded 98% purity. PBMCs were isolated immediately by Lymphoprep density gradient centrifugation and stained directly without culture. Samples were stained and sorted in pairs, with one healthy donor and one patient per experiment, so that batch effects were minimized. The source material was naive CD4+ T cells from blood. The sample's cell subset or site label, decoded: true naive CD4+ T cells. The chain employs TRBV4-2 and TRBJ1-2; possibly the D gene is TRBD1, per 6 matching bases. The TCR was taken from a woman aged 18-29 years in good health. The DNA reads as follows: TGTGCCAGCAGCCCCAGGGGCGGAACTAACTATGGCTACACCTTC. This gives the protein CASSPRGGTNYGYTF.